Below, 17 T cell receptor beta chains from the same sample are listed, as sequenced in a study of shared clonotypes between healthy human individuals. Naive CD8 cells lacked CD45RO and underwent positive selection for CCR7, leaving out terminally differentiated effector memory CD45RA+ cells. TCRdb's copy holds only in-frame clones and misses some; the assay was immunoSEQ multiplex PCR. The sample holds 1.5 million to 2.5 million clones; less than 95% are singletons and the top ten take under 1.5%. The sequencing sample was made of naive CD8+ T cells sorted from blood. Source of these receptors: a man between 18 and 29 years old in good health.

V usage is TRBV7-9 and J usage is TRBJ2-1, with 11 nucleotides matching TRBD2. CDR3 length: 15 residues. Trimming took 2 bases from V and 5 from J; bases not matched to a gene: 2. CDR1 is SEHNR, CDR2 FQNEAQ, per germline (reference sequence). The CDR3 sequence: CASSLISGGDNEQFF. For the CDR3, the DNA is TGTGCCAGCAGCTTAATTAGCGGGGGGGACAATGAGCAGTTCTTC.

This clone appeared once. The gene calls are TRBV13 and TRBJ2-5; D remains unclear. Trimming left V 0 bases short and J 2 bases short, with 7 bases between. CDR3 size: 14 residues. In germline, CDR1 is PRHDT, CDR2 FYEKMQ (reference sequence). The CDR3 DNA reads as TGTGCCAGCAGCTTAGGACAGCCTCAAGAGACCCAGTACTTC. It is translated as CASSLGQPQETQYF.

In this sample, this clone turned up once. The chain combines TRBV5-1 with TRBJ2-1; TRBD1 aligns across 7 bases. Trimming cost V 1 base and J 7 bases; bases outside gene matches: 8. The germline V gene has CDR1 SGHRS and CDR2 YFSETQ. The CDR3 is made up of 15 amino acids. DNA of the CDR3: TGCGCCAGCAGCTTGCGACAGGGTCTCGTTAATGAGCAGTTCTTC. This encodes CASSLRQGLVNEQFF.

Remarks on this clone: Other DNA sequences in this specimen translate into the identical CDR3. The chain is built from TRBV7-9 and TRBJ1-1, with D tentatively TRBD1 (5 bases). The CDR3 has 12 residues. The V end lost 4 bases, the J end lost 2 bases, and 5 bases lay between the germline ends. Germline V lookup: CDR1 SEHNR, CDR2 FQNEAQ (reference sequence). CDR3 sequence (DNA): TGTGCCAGCAGCTGGGGCAACACTGAAGCTTTCTTT. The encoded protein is CASSWGNTEAFF. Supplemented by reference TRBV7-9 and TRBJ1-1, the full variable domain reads DTGVSQNPRHKITKRGQNVTFRCDPISEHNRLYWYRQTLGQGPEFLTYFQNEAQLEKSRLLSDRFSAERPKGSFSTLEIQRTEQGDSAMYLCASSWGNTEAFFGQGTRLTVV.

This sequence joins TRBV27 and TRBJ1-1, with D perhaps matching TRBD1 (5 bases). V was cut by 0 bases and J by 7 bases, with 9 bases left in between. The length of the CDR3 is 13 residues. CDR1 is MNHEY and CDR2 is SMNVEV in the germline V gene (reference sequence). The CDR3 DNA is TGTGCCAGCAGTTTATCAGGGGCGGATGAAGCTTTCTTT. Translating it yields CASSLSGADEAFF.

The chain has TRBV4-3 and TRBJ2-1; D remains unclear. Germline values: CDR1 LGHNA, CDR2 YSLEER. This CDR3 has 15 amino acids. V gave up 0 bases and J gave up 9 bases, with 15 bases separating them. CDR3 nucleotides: TGCGCCAGCAGCCAAGATATCGTAGGGCTGGTTGAGCAGTTCTTC. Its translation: CASSQDIVGLVEQFF.

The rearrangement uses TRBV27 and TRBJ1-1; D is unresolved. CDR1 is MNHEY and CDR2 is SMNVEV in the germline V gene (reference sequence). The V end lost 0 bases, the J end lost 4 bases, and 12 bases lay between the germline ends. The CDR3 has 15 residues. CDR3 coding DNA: TGTGCCAGCAGTTTATCCGCCTCCGGGAGCACTGAAGCTTTCTTT. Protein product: CASSLSASGSTEAFF.

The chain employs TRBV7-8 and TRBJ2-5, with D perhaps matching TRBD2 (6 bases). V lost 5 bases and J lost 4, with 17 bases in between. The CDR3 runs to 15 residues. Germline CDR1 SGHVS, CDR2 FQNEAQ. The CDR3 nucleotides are TGTGCCAGCAGCCAGCTTCCCGGGGGTATAGAGACCCAGTACTTC. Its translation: CASSQLPGGIETQYF.

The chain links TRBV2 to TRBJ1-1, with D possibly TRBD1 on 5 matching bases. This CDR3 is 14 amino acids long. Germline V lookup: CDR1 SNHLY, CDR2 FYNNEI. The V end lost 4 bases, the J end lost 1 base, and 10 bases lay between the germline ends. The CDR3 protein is CASSVGPPNTEAFF. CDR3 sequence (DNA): TGTGCCAGCAGTGTGGGGCCTCCGAACACTGAAGCTTTCTTT.

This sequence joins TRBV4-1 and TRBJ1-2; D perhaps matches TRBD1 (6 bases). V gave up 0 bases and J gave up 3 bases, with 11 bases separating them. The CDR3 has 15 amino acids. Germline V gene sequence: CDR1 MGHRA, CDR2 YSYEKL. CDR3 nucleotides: TGCGCCAGCAGCCAAGAGACAGGCGTTGACTATGGCTACACCTTC. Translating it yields CASSQETGVDYGYTF.

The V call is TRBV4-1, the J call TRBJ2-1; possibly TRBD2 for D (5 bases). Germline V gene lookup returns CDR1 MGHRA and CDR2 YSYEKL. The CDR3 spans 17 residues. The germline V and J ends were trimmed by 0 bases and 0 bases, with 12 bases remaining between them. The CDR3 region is CASSQDHGESSYNEQFF. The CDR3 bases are TGCGCCAGCAGCCAAGATCACGGGGAAAGCTCCTACAATGAGCAGTTCTTC.

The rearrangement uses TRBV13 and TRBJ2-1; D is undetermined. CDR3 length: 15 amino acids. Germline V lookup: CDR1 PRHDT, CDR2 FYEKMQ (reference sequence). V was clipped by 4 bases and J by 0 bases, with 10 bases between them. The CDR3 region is CASSSDSSSYNEQFF. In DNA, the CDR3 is TGTGCCAGCAGCTCCGACTCAAGCTCCTACAATGAGCAGTTCTTC. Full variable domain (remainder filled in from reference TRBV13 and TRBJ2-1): AAGVIQSPRHLIKEKRETATLKCYPIPRHDTVYWYQQGPGQDPQFLISFYEKMQSDKGSIPDRFSAQQFSDYHSELNMSSLELGDSALYFCASSSDSSSYNEQFFGPGTRLTVL.

This chain's CDR3 is CASSLDLWGEGTEAFF. The CDR3 DNA follows: TGTGCCAGCAGCTTAGATCTCTGGGGGGAGGGCACTGAAGCTTTCTTT. The chain links TRBV11-2 to TRBJ1-1; tentatively, D is TRBD1 (5 bases). This CDR3 has 16 residues. V lost 0 bases and J 4 bases, leaving 15 bases between the germline ends. CDR1 and CDR2 (germline): SGHAT, FQNNGV.

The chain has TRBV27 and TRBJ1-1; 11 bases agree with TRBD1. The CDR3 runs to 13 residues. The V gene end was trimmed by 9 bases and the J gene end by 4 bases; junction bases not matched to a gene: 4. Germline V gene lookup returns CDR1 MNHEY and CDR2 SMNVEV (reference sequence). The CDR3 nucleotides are TGTGCCAGTCGGACAGGGGGCATCACTGAAGCTTTCTTT. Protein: CASRTGGITEAFF.

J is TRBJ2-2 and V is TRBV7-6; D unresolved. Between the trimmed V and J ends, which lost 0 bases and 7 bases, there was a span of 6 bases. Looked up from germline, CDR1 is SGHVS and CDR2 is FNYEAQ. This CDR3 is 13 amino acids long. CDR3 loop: CASSLAGIGELFF. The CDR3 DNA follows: TGTGCCAGCAGCTTAGCGGGAATCGGGGAGCTGTTTTTT.

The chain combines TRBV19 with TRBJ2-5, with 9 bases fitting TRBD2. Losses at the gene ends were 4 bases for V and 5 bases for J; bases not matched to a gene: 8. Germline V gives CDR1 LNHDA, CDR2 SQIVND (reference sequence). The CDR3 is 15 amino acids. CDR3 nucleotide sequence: TGTGCCAGTAGTAGCCTAGCGGGGTCCCCGGAGACCCAGTACTTC. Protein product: CASSSLAGSPETQYF.

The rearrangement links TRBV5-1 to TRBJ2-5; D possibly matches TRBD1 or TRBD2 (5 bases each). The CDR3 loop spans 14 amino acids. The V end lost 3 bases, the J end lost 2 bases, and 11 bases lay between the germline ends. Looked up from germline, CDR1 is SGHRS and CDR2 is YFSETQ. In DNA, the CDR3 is TGCGCCAGCAGCTGGGACCTTACTCAAGAGACCCAGTACTTC. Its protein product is CASSWDLTQETQYF.